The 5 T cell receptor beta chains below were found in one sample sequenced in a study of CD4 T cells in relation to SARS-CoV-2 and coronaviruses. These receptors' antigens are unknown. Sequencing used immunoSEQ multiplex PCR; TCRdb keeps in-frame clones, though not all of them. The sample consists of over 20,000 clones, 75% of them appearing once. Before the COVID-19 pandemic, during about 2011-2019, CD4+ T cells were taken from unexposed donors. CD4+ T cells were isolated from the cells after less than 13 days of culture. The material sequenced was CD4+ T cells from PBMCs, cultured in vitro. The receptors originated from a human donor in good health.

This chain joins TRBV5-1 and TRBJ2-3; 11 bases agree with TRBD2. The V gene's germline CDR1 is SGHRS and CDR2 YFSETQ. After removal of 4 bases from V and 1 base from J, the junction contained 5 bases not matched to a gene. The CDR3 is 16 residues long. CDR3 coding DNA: TGCGCCAGCAGCCTAGGACTAGCGGGTGGCACAGATACGCAGTATTTT. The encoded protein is CASSLGLAGGTDTQYF.

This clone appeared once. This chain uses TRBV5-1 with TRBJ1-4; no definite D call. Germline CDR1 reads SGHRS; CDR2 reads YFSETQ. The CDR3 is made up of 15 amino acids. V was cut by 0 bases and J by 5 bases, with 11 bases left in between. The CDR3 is CASSLASRVNEKLFF. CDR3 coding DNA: TGCGCCAGCAGCTTGGCAAGTCGAGTAAATGAAAAACTGTTTTTT. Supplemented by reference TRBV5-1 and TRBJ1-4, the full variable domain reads KAGVTQTPRYLIKTRGQQVTLSCSPISGHRSVSWYQQTPGQGLQFLFEYFSETQRNKGNFPGRFSGRQFSNSRSEMNVSTLELGDSALYLCASSLASRVNEKLFFGSGTQLSVL.

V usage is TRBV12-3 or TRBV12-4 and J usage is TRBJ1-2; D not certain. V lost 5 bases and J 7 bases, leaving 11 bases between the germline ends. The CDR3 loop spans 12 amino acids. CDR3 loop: CASSPLIAGYTF. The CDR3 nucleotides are TGTGCCAGCAGTCCTCTGATAGCTGGCTACACCTTC.

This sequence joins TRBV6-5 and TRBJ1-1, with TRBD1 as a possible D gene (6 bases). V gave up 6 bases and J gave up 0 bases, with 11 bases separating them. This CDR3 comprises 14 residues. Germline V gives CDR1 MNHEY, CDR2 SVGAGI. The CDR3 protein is CASSTTGMNTEAFF. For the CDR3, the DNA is TGTGCCAGCAGCACAACAGGGATGAACACTGAAGCTTTCTTT.

Here the CDR3 reads CASSSGRTWNTEAFF. DNA of the CDR3: TGTGCCAGCAGCTCCGGCCGAACCTGGAACACTGAAGCTTTCTTT. The chain joins TRBV11-1 to TRBJ1-1; D unresolved. Germline-derived CDR1 and CDR2 are SGHAT and FQDESV (reference sequence). This CDR3 is built from 15 residues. Trimming took off 4 bases at V and 1 base at J, with 13 bases between the two ends.